A selection of T cell receptor beta chains follows, all from one sample in a study of blood T cell repertoires in COVID-19. TCRdb's copy holds only in-frame clones and misses some; the assay was immunoSEQ multiplex PCR. The data hold under 250,000 clones, with approximately 85% observed a single time. Sequencing used peripheral blood. The source is a woman aged 80 or over with COVID-19, enrolled during active disease. Both conserved end residues are part of each CDR3. A D gene is named only where the DNA matches it firmly. Size is stated for part of the rows, as once, few or many counts, or as a class when the clone is expanded.

size	V	D	J	CDR3	DNA
few	TRBV30	.	TRBJ1-2	CAWSLPWGGYGYTF	TGTGCCTGGAGTCTCCCCTGGGGGGGTTATGGCTACACCTTC
.	TRBV9	.	TRBJ2-1	CASSKQRDNEQFF	TGTGCCAGCAGCAAACAGAGAGACAATGAGCAGTTCTTC
.	TRBV11-2	.	TRBJ1-1	CASSLEGRNTEAFF	TGTGCCAGCAGCTTAGAGGGCAGGAACACTGAAGCTTTCTTT
.	TRBV11-2	TRBD2	TRBJ2-7	CASSLRSGGSYEQYF	TGTGCCAGCAGCTTAAGGAGCGGGGGCTCCTACGAGCAGTACTTC
.	TRBV5-1	TRBD2	TRBJ2-7	CASSMGGGMYEQYF	TGCGCCAGCAGCATGGGCGGGGGGATGTACGAGCAGTACTTC
.	TRBV5-1	TRBD2	TRBJ2-3	CASSSSGASTDTQYF	TGCGCCAGCAGCTCTAGCGGGGCAAGCACAGATACGCAGTATTTT
.	TRBV10-3	.	TRBJ2-4	CAISESGPGAKNIQYF	TGTGCCATCAGTGAGTCGGGCCCGGGGGCCAAAAACATTCAGTACTTC
.	TRBV6-2/TRBV6-3	TRBD1	TRBJ1-6	CASSAMTGGNSPLHF	TGTGCCAGCAGTGCTATGACAGGGGGCAATTCACCCCTCCACTTT
few	TRBV5-4	.	TRBJ1-3	CASSLAGSGNTIYF	TGTGCCAGCAGCCTTGCGGGGTCTGGAAACACCATATATTTT
.	TRBV7-8	.	TRBJ2-1	CASSSTVDSYNEQFF	TGTGCCAGCAGCTCAACAGTAGACTCCTACAATGAGCAGTTCTTC
.	TRBV28	TRBD1	TRBJ2-2	CASSNTPGTGGPGELFF	TGTGCCAGCAGTAACACCCCCGGGACAGGGGGTCCCGGGGAGCTGTTTTTT